This TCR beta chain was captured in a study of T cell repertoires in cytomegalovirus infection. Regarding this clonotype: Its antigen remains unknown.

The V gene lost 7 bases and the J gene lost 6 bases, with 13 bases spanning the gap. In germline, CDR1 is MNHEY, CDR2 SVGAGI. CDR3 size: 13 residues. TCRdb analysed the reads with MiXCR anew, one entry per CDR3 protein. Among some 920,000 distinct CDR3 sequences, around 29% were seen once, and the ten largest hold over 11%. The chain links TRBV6-5 to TRBJ1-5, with D possibly matching TRBD1 (5 bases). The clonotype comes from a human donor in good health (CMV status not recorded). Some clones in this sample may be carry-over from other donors' samples. The source material was cultured CD8+ T cells from PBMCs, sampled from culture after CMV antigen stimulation. CDR3 loop: CASTPVGGQPQHF. CDR3 DNA sequence: TGTGCCAGCACTCCCGTCGGGGGTCAGCCCCAGCATTTT.